Here is one T cell receptor (beta chain) with its context. Antigen unknown. The identical CDR3 is also encoded by other nucleotide sequences in the sample. The data were obtained in a study of shared clonotypes between healthy human individuals. CDR3 length: 12 amino acids. Trimming removed 6 bases from V and 5 bases from J, with 10 bases in between. From germline, CDR1 is KGHSH and CDR2 LQKENI. Overall study findings and caveats: Among several donors, 4.5% to 5.5% of naive CD4 clonotypes were found in common. Limited genetic and exposure-history diversity came from having few donors.

At deep level, the assay was performed. Some clones are missing from TCRdb's copy, which holds only in-frame ones; the method was immunoSEQ multiplex PCR. The sample shows approximately 2,000,000 clones, 92% of them seen only once. The sample taken for sequencing was naive CD4+ T cells from PBMCs. The sample's subset: CD45RA+ positively selected. The TCR comes from a man aged 18 to 30 in good health. Some clones in this sample may be carry-over from other donors' samples. This chain uses TRBV18 with TRBJ2-5, with D unresolved. The CDR3 loop reads CASSRLGETQYF. In DNA form, the CDR3 reads TGTGCCAGCTCCAGATTGGGGGAGACCCAGTACTTC.